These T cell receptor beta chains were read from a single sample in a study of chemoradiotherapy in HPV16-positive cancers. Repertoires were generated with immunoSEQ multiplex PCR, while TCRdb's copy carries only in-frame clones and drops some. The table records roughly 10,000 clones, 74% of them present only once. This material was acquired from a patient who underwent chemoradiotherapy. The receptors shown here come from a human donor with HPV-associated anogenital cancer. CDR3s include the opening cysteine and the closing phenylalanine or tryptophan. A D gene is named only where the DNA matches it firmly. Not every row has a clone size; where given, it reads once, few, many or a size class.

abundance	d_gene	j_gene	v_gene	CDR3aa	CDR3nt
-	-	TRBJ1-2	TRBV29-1	CSVRIQDYGYTF	TGCAGCGTGAGAATACAGGACTATGGCTACACCTTC
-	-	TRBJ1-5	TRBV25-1	CASSGGTSNQPQHF	TGTGCCAGCAGCGGGGGCACAAGCAATCAGCCCCAGCATTTT
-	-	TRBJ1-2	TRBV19	CASSGGRVHYGYTF	TGTGCCAGTAGTGGGGGCAGGGTTCACTATGGCTACACCTTC
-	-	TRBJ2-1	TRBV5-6	CASSSTRGREQFF	TGTGCCAGCAGCTCAACCCGGGGTCGAGAGCAGTTCTTC
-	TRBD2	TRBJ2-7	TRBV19	CASRPGGALPYEQYF	TGTGCCAGTAGGCCCGGGGGGGCCCTACCCTACGAGCAGTACTTC
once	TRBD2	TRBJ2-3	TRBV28	CASLGASGGVKPDTQYF	TGTGCCAGCCTGGGGGCTAGCGGGGGGGTAAAGCCAGATACGCAGTATTTT
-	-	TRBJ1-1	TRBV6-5	CASSSPFFGKTEAFF	TGTGCCAGCAGTTCACCCTTTTTTGGCAAGACTGAAGCTTTCTTT
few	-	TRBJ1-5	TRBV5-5	CASSLDAGGTEPQHF	TGTGCCAGCAGCTTGGATGCAGGAGGTACAGAGCCCCAGCATTTT
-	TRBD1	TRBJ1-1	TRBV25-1	CASSSIGTGYTEAFF	TGTGCCAGCAGTAGTATCGGGACAGGGTATACTGAAGCTTTCTTT
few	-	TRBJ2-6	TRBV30	CAWKRLRGTGANVLTF	TGTGCCTGGAAACGACTTCGGGGGACTGGGGCCAACGTCCTGACTTTC